This T cell receptor beta chain was identified in a study of T cells in pancreatic ductal adenocarcinoma. Overall study results and limits: Blood had more productive templates and around 8.6-fold more unique clonotypes than tumor. Tumor-versus-blood clonality comparisons may be biased toward lower tumor diversity. The resected pancreatic cancer cohort was biased toward the minority with early-stage disease. No significant tumor-blood clonality difference; means were about 0.1 and 0.065.

This clone was observed a single time. Antigen: not known. Selected pancreatic ductal adenocarcinoma patients had undergone surgery without neoadjuvant therapy. V gave up 1 base and J gave up 5 bases, with 14 bases separating them. This CDR3 region has 15 residues. Germline V gene sequence: CDR1 MGHDK, CDR2 SYGVNS. Produced via immunoSEQ multiplex PCR; TCRdb's table is partial and in-frame only. The table lists 100,000 or so clones, around 96% of them singletons. Sequenced material: PBMCs. This clonotype originated in a human donor with pancreatic ductal adenocarcinoma. The chain uses TRBV25-1 and TRBJ1-1; D is perhaps TRBD1 (5 bases). The CDR3 sequence: CASSELGQGRTEAFF. The CDR3 DNA reads TGTGCCAGCAGTGAATTAGGGCAGGGTAGGACTGAAGCTTTCTTT.